Each of the 8 T cell receptor beta chains below was sequenced from the same sample in a study of monozygotic twins with inflammatory bowel disease. Each CDR3 protein gets one entry in TCRdb, which reprocessed the 5' RACE reads and gives no DNA. The data include roughly 100,000 distinct CDR3 sequences; the top ten clones carry roughly 1.9%. Sequenced sample: blood. All receptors derive from a human donor with ulcerative colitis or Crohn's disease, or a healthy co-twin of an affected twin (not recorded which).

The gene calls are TRBV11-2 and TRBJ1-5; TCRdb calls TRBD1, which cannot be checked without DNA. Germline loops: CDR1 SGHAT, CDR2 FQNNGV. The CDR3 length is 14 residues. CDR3 region: CASSLVGVDQPQHF.

The chain uses TRBV5-1 and TRBJ2-2; with no DNA, the TCRdb D assignment of TRBD1 cannot be verified. The CDR3 runs to 16 residues. Germline V gene sequence: CDR1 SGHRS, CDR2 YFSETQ. CDR3 loop: CASSLAGGVGTGELFF.

The chain is built from TRBV20-1 and TRBJ2-1; there is no DNA to check the TCRdb D call of TRBD2. The CDR3 spans 16 residues. The germline V gene has CDR1 DFQATT and CDR2 SNEGSKA (reference sequence). The CDR3: CSARTSTSGRINEQFF.

Here the CDR3 reads CASSPRPLRGYTF. This chain uses TRBV28 with TRBJ1-2; absent DNA, TCRdb's TRBD1 call cannot be checked. This CDR3 contains 13 residues. Germline values: CDR1 MDHEN, CDR2 SYDVKM.

The CDR3 sequence: CASSQESGRAYNEQFF. The chain recombines TRBV14 with TRBJ2-1; the TCRdb call, TRBD2, lacks DNA for checking. CDR3 length equals 16 residues. The germline V gene has CDR1 SGHDN and CDR2 FVKESK.

This chain joins TRBV7-2 and TRBJ2-7; without DNA, the TCRdb call of TRBD1 cannot be checked. The CDR3 is 14 residues long. Germline V gene sequence: CDR1 SGHTA, CDR2 FQGNSA. The CDR3 spells CASSSTLGRNEQYF. The full variable domain, its missing parts supplied by reference TRBV7-2 and TRBJ2-7, is GAGVSQSPSNKVTEKGKDVELRCDPISGHTALYWYRQSLGQGLEFLIYFQGNSAPDKSGLPSDRFSAERTGGSVSTLTIQRTQQEDSAVYLCASSSTLGRNEQYFGPGTRLTVT.

The genes are TRBV12-3 or TRBV12-4 and TRBJ1-2; TCRdb selects TRBD1, and the lack of DNA leaves this call unchecked. The CDR3 runs to 12 residues. The CDR3 spells CASRRQANGYTF.

The V and J genes are TRBV30 and TRBJ2-3; TCRdb returns TRBD2, unconfirmable since there is no DNA. The CDR3 covers 14 residues. CDR1 GTSNPN and CDR2 SVGIG come from the germline V gene (reference sequence). The CDR3 reads CAWDPSGAPDTQYF.